This T cell receptor beta chain was sequenced during a study of radiation and T cells in renal cell carcinoma. About the research overall: Nephrectomy followed 15 Gy stereotactic body radiation by 4 weeks.

The repertoire was sequenced with immunoSEQ multiplex PCR; TCRdb's copy has only in-frame clones and lacks some. The table records about 130,000 clones, about 88% of them present only once. About this clone: Its antigen is unknown.

Overall study findings and caveats: In blood, top tumor clones expanded by 2 weeks, shrinking by 4.

Time point defined: blood 2 weeks post-SBRT. Described treatment: 15 Gy SBRT to primary tumor, nephrectomy 4 weeks later. After SBRT, blood was collected at 2 and 4 weeks, plus baseline. This TCR came from a woman between 70 and 85 years old with renal cell carcinoma. The sequences come from blood, collected from a patient whose treatment included radiotherapy and nephrectomy.

As DNA, the CDR3 is TGTGCCAGCAGCCCGGGACACTCCTACGAGCAGTACTTC. This sequence encodes CASSPGHSYEQYF. This chain links TRBV11-2 with TRBJ2-7; D is possibly TRBD1 (6 bases). CDR1 and CDR2 from the germline V gene are SGHAT and FQNNGV. Trimming left V 5 bases short and J 0 bases short, with 8 bases between. This CDR3 is built from 13 residues.